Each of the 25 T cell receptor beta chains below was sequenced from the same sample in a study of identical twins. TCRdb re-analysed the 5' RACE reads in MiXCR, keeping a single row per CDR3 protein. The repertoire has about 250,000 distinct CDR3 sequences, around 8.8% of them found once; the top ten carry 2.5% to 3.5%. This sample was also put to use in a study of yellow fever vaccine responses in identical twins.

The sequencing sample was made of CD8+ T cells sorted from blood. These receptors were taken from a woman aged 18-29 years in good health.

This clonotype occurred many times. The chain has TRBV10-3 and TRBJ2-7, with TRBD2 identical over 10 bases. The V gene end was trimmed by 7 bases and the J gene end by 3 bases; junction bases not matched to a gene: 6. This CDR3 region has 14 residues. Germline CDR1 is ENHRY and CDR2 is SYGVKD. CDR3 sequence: CAITRTSGNYEQYF. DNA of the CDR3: TGTGCCATCACCAGGACTAGCGGAAACTACGAGCAGTACTTC.

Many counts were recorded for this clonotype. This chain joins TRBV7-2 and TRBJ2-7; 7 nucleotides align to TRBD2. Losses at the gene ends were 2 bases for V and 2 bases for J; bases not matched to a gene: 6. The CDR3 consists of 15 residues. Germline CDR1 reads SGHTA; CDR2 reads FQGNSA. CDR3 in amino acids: CASSLRAGDPYEQYF. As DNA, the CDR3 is TGTGCCAGCAGCTTAAGGGCGGGAGATCCCTACGAGCAGTACTTC.

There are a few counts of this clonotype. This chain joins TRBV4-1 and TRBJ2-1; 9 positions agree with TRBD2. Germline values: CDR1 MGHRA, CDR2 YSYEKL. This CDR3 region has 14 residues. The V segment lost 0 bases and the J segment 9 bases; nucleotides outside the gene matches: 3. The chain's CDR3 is CASSQETSGSEQFF. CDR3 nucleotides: TGCGCCAGCAGCCAAGAGACTAGCGGAAGTGAGCAGTTCTTC.

CDR3 protein: CASSQENGTPSPLHF. The CDR3 DNA sequence: TGCGCCAGCAGCCAAGAGAACGGCACACCTTCACCCCTCCACTTT. This sequence joins TRBV4-3 and TRBJ1-6; D uncertain. The germline V gene has CDR1 LGHNA and CDR2 YSLEER. V was trimmed by 0 bases and J by 9 bases, leaving 12 bases between them. CDR3 size: 15 residues.

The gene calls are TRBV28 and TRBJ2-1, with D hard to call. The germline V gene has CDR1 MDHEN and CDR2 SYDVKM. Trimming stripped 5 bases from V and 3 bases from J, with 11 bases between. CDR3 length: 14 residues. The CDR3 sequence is CASSRPNSYNEQFF. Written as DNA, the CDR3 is TGTGCCAGCAGTCGCCCCAATAGCTACAATGAGCAGTTCTTC. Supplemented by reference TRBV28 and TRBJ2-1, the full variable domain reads DVKVTQSSRYLVKRTGEKVFLECVQDMDHENMFWYRQDPGLGLRLIYFSYDVKMKEKGDIPEGYSVSREKKERFSLILESASTNQTSMYLCASSRPNSYNEQFFGPGTRLTVL.

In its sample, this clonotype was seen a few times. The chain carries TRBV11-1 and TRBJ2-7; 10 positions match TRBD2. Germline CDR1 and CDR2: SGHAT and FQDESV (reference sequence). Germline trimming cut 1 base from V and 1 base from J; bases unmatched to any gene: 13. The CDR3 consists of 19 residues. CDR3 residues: CASSLGAVAPSGGSYEQYF. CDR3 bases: TGTGCCAGCAGCTTAGGGGCCGTCGCCCCTAGCGGGGGTTCCTACGAGCAGTACTTC.

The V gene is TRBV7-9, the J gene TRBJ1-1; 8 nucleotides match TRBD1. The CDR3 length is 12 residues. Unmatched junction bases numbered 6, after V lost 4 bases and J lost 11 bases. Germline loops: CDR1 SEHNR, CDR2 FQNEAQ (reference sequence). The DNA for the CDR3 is TGTGCCAGCAGCTATAACCGGGACAGGGCTTTCTTT. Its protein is CASSYNRDRAFF.

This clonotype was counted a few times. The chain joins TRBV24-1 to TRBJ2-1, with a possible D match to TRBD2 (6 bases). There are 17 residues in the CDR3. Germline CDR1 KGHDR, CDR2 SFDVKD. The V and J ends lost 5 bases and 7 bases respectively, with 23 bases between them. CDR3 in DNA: TGTGCCACCAGTGCCCGGGGAGGTGTCACCTTTCGAAATGAGCAGTTCTTC. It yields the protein CATSARGGVTFRNEQFF.

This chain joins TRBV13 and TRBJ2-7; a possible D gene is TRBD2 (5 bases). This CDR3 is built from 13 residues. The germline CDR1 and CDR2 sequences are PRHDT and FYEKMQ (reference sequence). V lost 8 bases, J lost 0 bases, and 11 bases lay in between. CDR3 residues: CASLDSYSYEQYF. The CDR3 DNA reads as TGTGCCAGCCTGGACTCATACTCCTACGAGCAGTACTTC.

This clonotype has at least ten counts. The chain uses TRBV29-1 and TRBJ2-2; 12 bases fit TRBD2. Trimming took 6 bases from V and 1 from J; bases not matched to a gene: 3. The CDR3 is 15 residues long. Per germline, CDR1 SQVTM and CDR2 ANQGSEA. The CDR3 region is CSVEGLAGNTGELFF. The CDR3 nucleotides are TGCAGCGTCGAGGGACTAGCGGGGAACACCGGGGAGCTGTTTTTT.

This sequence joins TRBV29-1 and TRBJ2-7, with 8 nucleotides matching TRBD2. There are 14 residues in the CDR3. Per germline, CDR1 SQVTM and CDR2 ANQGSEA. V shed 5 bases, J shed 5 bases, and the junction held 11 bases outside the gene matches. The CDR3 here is CSVLVLAGIHEQYF. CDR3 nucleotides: TGCAGCGTTTTAGTCCTAGCGGGTATCCACGAGCAGTACTTC.

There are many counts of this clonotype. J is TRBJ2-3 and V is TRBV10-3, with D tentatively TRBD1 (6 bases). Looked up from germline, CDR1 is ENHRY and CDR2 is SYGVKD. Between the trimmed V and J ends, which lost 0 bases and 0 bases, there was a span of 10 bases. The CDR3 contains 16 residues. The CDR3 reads CAISESEQGSTDTQYF. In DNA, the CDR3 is TGTGCCATCAGTGAGTCGGAACAGGGTAGCACAGATACGCAGTATTTT.

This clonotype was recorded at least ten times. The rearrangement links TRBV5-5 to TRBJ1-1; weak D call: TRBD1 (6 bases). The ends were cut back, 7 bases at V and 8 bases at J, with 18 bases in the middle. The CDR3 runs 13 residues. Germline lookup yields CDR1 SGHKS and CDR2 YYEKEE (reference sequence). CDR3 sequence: CASAVVGGQEAFF. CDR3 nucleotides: TGTGCCAGCGCGGTGGTGGGGGGGCAGGAAGCTTTCTTT.

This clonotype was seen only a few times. CDR3 nucleotides: TGTGCCACCAGCGTCGCCGGGACAAGCTACGAGCAGTACTTC. It is translated as CATSVAGTSYEQYF. The chain employs TRBV15 and TRBJ2-7; tentative D call: TRBD1 (6 bases). CDR1 LNHNV and CDR2 YYDKDF come from the germline V gene (reference sequence). The CDR3 contains 14 residues. Trimming left V 5 bases short and J 3 bases short, with 14 bases between.

The CDR3 nucleotides read TGTGCCAGTAGTAACCATGACAGGGACGAGCAGTACTTC. This encodes CASSNHDRDEQYF. This chain joins TRBV19 and TRBJ2-7, with TRBD1 matching 7 bases. The germline V gene encodes CDR1 LNHDA and CDR2 SQIVND (reference sequence). CDR3 size: 13 residues. Trimming cost V 4 bases and J 5 bases; bases outside gene matches: 5.

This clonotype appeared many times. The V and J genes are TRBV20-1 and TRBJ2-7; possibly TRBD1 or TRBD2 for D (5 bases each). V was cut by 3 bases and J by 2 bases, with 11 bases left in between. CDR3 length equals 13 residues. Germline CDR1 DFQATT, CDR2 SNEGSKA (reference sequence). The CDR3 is CSASEGRPYEQYF. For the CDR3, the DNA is TGCAGTGCTAGCGAGGGGCGACCCTACGAGCAGTACTTC.

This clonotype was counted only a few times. The CDR3 region is CSARDPGQPLPSSYEQYF. For the CDR3, the DNA is TGCAGTGCTAGAGATCCGGGACAGCCGCTTCCAAGCTCCTACGAGCAGTACTTC. This rearrangement joins TRBV20-1 to TRBJ2-7; 7 nucleotides match TRBD1. V lost 0 bases and J lost 0; bases outside the gene matches: 14. CDR3 size: 18 residues. Germline CDR1 DFQATT, CDR2 SNEGSKA (reference sequence).

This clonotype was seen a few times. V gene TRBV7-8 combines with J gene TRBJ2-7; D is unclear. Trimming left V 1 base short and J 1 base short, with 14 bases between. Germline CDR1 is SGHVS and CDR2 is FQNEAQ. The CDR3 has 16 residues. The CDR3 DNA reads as TGTGCCAGCAGCTTAGTTACGGGTTTCGGATCCTACGAGCAGTACTTC. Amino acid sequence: CASSLVTGFGSYEQYF.

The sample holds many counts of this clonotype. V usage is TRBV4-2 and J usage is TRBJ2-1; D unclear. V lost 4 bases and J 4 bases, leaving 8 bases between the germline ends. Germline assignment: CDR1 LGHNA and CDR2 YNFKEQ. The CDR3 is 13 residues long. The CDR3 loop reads CASSRTLYNEQFF. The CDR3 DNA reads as TGTGCCAGCAGCCGGACGTTGTACAATGAGCAGTTCTTC.

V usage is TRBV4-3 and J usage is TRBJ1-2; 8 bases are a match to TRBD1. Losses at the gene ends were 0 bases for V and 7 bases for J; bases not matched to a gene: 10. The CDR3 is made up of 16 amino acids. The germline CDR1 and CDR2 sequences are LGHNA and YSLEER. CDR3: CASSQDRAGGATGYTF. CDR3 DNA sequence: TGCGCCAGCAGCCAAGATCGTGCAGGGGGCGCGACTGGCTACACCTTC.

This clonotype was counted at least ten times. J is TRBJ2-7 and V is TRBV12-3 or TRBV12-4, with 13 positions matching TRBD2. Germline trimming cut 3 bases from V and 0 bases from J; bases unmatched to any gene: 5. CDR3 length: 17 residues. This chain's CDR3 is CASSFPTSGGSSYEQYF. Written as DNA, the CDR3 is TGTGCCAGCAGTTTTCCGACTAGCGGGGGGAGCTCCTACGAGCAGTACTTC.

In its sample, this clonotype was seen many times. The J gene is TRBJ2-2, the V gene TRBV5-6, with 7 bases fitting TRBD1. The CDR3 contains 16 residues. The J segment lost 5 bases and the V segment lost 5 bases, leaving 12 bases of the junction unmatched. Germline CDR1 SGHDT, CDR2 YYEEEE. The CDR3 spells CASRTQGGAETGELFF. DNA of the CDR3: TGTGCCAGCAGAACACAAGGGGGCGCCGAGACCGGGGAGCTGTTTTTT.

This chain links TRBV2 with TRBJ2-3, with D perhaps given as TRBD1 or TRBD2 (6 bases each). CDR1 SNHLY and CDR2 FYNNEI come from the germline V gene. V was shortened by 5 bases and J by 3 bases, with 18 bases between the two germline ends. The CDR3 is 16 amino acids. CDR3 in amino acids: CASSPATGAGTDTQYF. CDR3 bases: TGTGCCAGCAGTCCCGCGACGGGGGCGGGGACAGATACGCAGTATTTT.

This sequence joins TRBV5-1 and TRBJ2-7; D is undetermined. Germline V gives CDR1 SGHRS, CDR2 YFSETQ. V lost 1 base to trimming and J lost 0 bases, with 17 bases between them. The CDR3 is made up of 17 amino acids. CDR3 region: CASSLSVLTEISYEQYF. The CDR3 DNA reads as TGCGCCAGCAGCTTGTCGGTCCTAACAGAGATCTCCTACGAGCAGTACTTC.

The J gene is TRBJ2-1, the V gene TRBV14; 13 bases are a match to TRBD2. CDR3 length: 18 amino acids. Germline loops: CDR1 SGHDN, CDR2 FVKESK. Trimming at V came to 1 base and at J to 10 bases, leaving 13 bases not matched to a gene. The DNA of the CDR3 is TGTGCCAGCAGCCAAGGGTACGAAGGACTAGCGGGAGTCCGAGAGCAGTTCTTC. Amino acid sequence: CASSQGYEGLAGVREQFF.